What follows is one T cell receptor beta chain and its context. Original data processing: Quantification of nucleated cells was approximated via reference gene primer amplification. Data came from immunoSEQ multiplex PCR; TCRdb stores just in-frame clones and leaves some out. Clonal size and the V and J genes are those of that table, whereas D and trimming came from the DNA. The table lists about 360,000 clones, 88% of them singletons. The sample originates from a study of blood T cell repertoires in COVID-19. Germline-derived CDR1 and CDR2 are LNHDA and SQIVND (reference sequence). The CDR3 has 15 amino acids. The V end was cut by 4 bases, the J end by 6 bases, with 16 bases between.

The chain recombines TRBV19 with TRBJ1-5, with a weak D call TRBD1 (5 bases). The sequence was collected from a middle-aged woman with acute COVID-19. The sample comprised PBMCs or T cells enriched from blood (not recorded which). The CDR3 sequence is CASSSDRGGGQPQHF. CDR3 bases: TGTGCCAGTAGTAGCGATCGGGGCGGGGGTCAGCCCCAGCATTTT. Complete variable domain (other parts from reference TRBV19 and TRBJ1-5): DGGITQSPKYLFRKEGQNVTLSCEQNLNHDAMYWYRQDPGQGLRLIYYSQIVNDFQKGDIAEGYSVSREKKESFPLTVTSAQKNPTAFYLCASSSDRGGGQPQHFGDGTRLSIL.